The clone carrying this T cell receptor beta chain was seen a handful of times. Its antigen is as yet unknown. The data were obtained in a study of blood T cells in healthy people across ages. Study-wide points: Per-million-T-cell TCR beta diversity fell roughly linearly with age.

Isolation yielded PBMCs, at least 7 million per sample, in every case. Total RNA extracted from each sample amounted to at least 6 micrograms. Primed by a sample-barcoded 5' primer and a J-beta primer mix, a second PCR proceeded for roughly 7 to 12 cycles. Researchers report that each sample yielded at least 2.5 million CDR3-containing paired-end reads. MiXCR was run by TCRdb on the 5' RACE reads, yielding one entry per CDR3 protein. The sample has about 670,000 distinct CDR3 sequences; approximately 40% are singletons. Germline-derived CDR1 and CDR2 are KGHSH and LQKENI. There are 15 residues in the CDR3. The ends were cut back, 3 bases at V and 0 bases at J, with 11 bases in the middle.

Sequencing was performed on blood. The chain is built from TRBV18 and TRBJ1-1; no clear D gene. The TCR was taken from a man at least 80 years old in good health. The CDR3 nucleotides are TGTGCCAGCTCACCGGTTAGGGTAATGAACACTGAAGCTTTCTTT. Translated, it gives CASSPVRVMNTEAFF.